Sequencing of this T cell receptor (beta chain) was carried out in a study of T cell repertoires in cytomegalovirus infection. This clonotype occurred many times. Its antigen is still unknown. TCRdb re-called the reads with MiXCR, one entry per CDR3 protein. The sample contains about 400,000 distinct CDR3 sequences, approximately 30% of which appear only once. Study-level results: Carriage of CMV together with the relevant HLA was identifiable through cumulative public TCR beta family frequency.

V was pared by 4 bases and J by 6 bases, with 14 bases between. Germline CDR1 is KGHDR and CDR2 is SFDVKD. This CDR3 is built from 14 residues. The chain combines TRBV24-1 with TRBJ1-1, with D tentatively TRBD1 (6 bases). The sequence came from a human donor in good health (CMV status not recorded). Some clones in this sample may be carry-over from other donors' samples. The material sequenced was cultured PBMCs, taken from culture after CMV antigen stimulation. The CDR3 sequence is CATSESGAGAEAFF. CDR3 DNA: TGTGCCACCAGTGAATCAGGGGCCGGGGCTGAAGCTTTCTTT.